Shown below are 8 T cell receptor beta chains from a single sample sequenced in a study of blood T cell repertoires in COVID-19. The method was immunoSEQ multiplex PCR; TCRdb's version includes in-frame clones alone and lacks a portion of them. The top ten hold 1.8% of the sample, which has 90,000 to 130,000 clones, 70% to 85% seen once. Sequencing was carried out using peripheral blood. The receptor set was obtained from a woman in her thirties or forties with acute or convalescent COVID-19.

This rearrangement joins TRBV20-1 to TRBJ1-3; D gene ambiguous. Germline V gives CDR1 DFQATT, CDR2 SNEGSKA (reference sequence). V lost 3 bases, J lost 4 bases, and 13 bases lay in between. CDR3 length: 14 amino acids. CDR3 amino acids: CSASDPIKGNTIYF. Here the CDR3 DNA reads TGCAGTGCTAGTGACCCTATTAAGGGAAACACCATATATTTT.

The rearrangement uses TRBV5-1 and TRBJ2-1; D might be TRBD1 (6 bases). Trimming removed 3 bases from V and 5 bases from J, with 12 bases in between. Germline CDR1 SGHRS, CDR2 YFSETQ. The CDR3 covers 14 residues. DNA for the CDR3: TGCGCCAGCAGCTACCCAGGGGTCAACAATGAGCAGTTCTTC. It specifies CASSYPGVNNEQFF. The complete variable domain, with remaining parts taken from reference TRBV5-1 and TRBJ2-1, reads KAGVTQTPRYLIKTRGQQVTLSCSPISGHRSVSWYQQTPGQGLQFLFEYFSETQRNKGNFPGRFSGRQFSNSRSEMNVSTLELGDSALYLCASSYPGVNNEQFFGPGTRLTVL.

The CDR3 nucleotides read TGCGCCAGCAGCCAAGGAGATCAGCCCCAGCATTTT. It specifies CASSQGDQPQHF. The chain is built from TRBV4-1 and TRBJ1-5; D remains ambiguous. The germline V gene encodes CDR1 MGHRA and CDR2 YSYEKL. V lost 1 base to trimming and J lost 5 bases, with 3 bases between them. This CDR3 is built from 12 residues.

The chain has TRBV27 and TRBJ1-5; 7 bases match TRBD1. V was clipped by 4 bases and J by 6 bases; unmatched bases: 6. The CDR3 loop spans 14 amino acids. Germline assignment: CDR1 MNHEY and CDR2 SMNVEV (reference sequence). CDR3 DNA: TGTGCCAGCAGTTCGACCCCAGGGGGTCAGCCCCAGCATTTT. Translation gives CASSSTPGGQPQHF.

This clone has more than one count but fewer than ten. The chain recombines TRBV11-2 with TRBJ1-1; possibly TRBD1 for D (6 bases). This CDR3 region has 15 residues. V dropped 0 bases and J dropped 5 bases, with 13 bases sitting between them. From germline, CDR1 is SGHAT and CDR2 FQNNGV. This chain's CDR3 is CASSLDPGGPTEAFF. CDR3 in DNA: TGTGCCAGCAGCTTAGATCCCGGGGGGCCAACTGAAGCTTTCTTT.

The V call is TRBV6-5, the J call TRBJ2-7; the match to TRBD1 covers 10 bases. The CDR3 spans 15 residues. J was trimmed by 5 bases and V by 9 bases; bases with no gene match: 13. Germline V gene sequence: CDR1 MNHEY, CDR2 SVGAGI. The CDR3 nucleotides read TGTGCCAGTAGGGACAGGGGAGGTGTGTGGGACGAGCAGTACTTC. This codes for CASRDRGGVWDEQYF.

The chain combines TRBV5-4 with TRBJ1-3; no clear D. Per germline, CDR1 SGHNT and CDR2 YYREEE (reference sequence). Deletions cut 0 bases from V and 3 bases from J, with 13 bases between. The length of the CDR3 is 16 residues. CDR3 DNA sequence: TGTGCCAGCAGCTTGGGTGCGGGCGCGGGTGGAAACACCATATATTTT. Translated: CASSLGAGAGGNTIYF.

The chain combines TRBV28 with TRBJ1-2; D is uncertain. The length of the CDR3 is 15 residues. Germline V gene data show CDR1 as MDHEN and CDR2 as SYDVKM. The V gene lost 2 bases and the J gene lost 1 base, with 11 bases spanning the gap. CDR3 DNA sequence: TGTGCCAGCAGTTTACACAGCAAAAATAACTATGGCTACACCTTC. Its translation is CASSLHSKNNYGYTF.